This is a list of T cell receptor beta chains from one sample in a study of blood T cell repertoires in COVID-19. TCRdb's copy holds only in-frame clones and misses some; the assay was immunoSEQ multiplex PCR. The repertoire has about 400,000 clones, 70% to 90% of them found once; the top ten carry approximately 2.1%. Source material: PBMCs or T cells enriched from blood (not recorded which). The receptor set was obtained from a woman aged 40-49 years with acute COVID-19. The CDR3 runs from the conserved cysteine through the conserved F or W. The D gene is left open where the match is weak. Part of the rows lack a size; the others show once, few, many or a class for expanded clones.

v_call: TRBV6-5; j_call: TRBJ1-2; d_call: TRBD1; clone_size: NA; cdr3_nt: TGTGCCAGCAGTACCCAGGGGGAGTATGGCTACACCTTC; cdr3_aa: CASSTQGEYGYTF
v_call: TRBV11-2; j_call: TRBJ1-6; d_call: TRBD1; clone_size: NA; cdr3_nt: TGTGCCAGCAGCTTAAATCTCGCTTATGACAGGGGTTGGAATTCACCCCTCCACTTT; cdr3_aa: CASSLNLAYDRGWNSPLHF
v_call: TRBV10-1; j_call: TRBJ1-1; d_call: NA; clone_size: NA; cdr3_nt: TGCGCCAGCAGCCGTAACAGGGATACTACCTCTGAAGCTTTCTTT; cdr3_aa: CASSRNRDTTSEAFF
v_call: TRBV2; j_call: TRBJ1-4; d_call: TRBD1; clone_size: NA; cdr3_nt: TGTGCCAGCAGTGGGGGCAGGGGGAATGAAAAACTGTTTTTT; cdr3_aa: CASSGGRGNEKLFF
v_call: TRBV2; j_call: TRBJ1-4; d_call: TRBD1; clone_size: NA; cdr3_nt: TGTGCCAGCATTAAACAGGGGGCTCCTAATGAAAAACTGTTTTTT; cdr3_aa: CASIKQGAPNEKLFF
v_call: TRBV5-4; j_call: TRBJ2-3; d_call: TRBD2; clone_size: NA; cdr3_nt: TGTGCCAGCAGCGGGGGACTAGCGGGGGGAACAGATACGCAGTATTTT; cdr3_aa: CASSGGLAGGTDTQYF
v_call: TRBV19; j_call: TRBJ1-1; d_call: TRBD1; clone_size: once; cdr3_nt: TGTGCCAGTACCGGGACAGGGACTGAAGCTTTCTTT; cdr3_aa: CASTGTGTEAFF
v_call: TRBV30; j_call: TRBJ2-1; d_call: TRBD2; clone_size: NA; cdr3_nt: TGTGCCTGGAGTCAAACTAGCGGGGGGGCCTGGGCCACTTCCAACAACAATGAGCAGTTCTTC; cdr3_aa: CAWSQTSGGAWATSNNNEQFF
v_call: TRBV24-1; j_call: TRBJ1-5; d_call: NA; clone_size: NA; cdr3_nt: TGTGCCACCAGTGGGACAGATAGCAATCAGCCCCAGCATTTT; cdr3_aa: CATSGTDSNQPQHF
v_call: TRBV6-1; j_call: TRBJ2-1; d_call: NA; clone_size: NA; cdr3_nt: TGTGCCAGCAGTGGACACCCTAACACGGGGGGCCGCTTGGATGAGCAGTTCTTC; cdr3_aa: CASSGHPNTGGRLDEQFF
v_call: TRBV7-2; j_call: TRBJ1-3; d_call: NA; clone_size: NA; cdr3_nt: TGTGCCAGCAGCAAGATGGGGCGCGGATCTGGAAACACCATATATTTT; cdr3_aa: CASSKMGRGSGNTIYF
v_call: TRBV6-5; j_call: TRBJ1-2; d_call: NA; clone_size: NA; cdr3_nt: TGTGCCAGCATCCCCGGGAGTCATAACTATGGCTACACCTTC; cdr3_aa: CASIPGSHNYGYTF
v_call: TRBV9; j_call: TRBJ1-5; d_call: NA; clone_size: NA; cdr3_nt: TGTGCCAGCAGCGAGGGAGGGAGCAATCAGCCCCAGCATTTT; cdr3_aa: CASSEGGSNQPQHF
v_call: TRBV25-1; j_call: TRBJ2-3; d_call: NA; clone_size: NA; cdr3_nt: TGTGCCAGCAGTGAATACGGCGGGTCCGACACAGATACGCAGTATTTT; cdr3_aa: CASSEYGGSDTDTQYF
v_call: TRBV13; j_call: TRBJ2-3; d_call: TRBD2; clone_size: NA; cdr3_nt: TGTGCCAGCAGCTTAAAGGTCAGCGGGGGGGCGGGCACAGATACGCAGTATTTT; cdr3_aa: CASSLKVSGGAGTDTQYF
v_call: TRBV6-5; j_call: TRBJ1-2; d_call: NA; clone_size: NA; cdr3_nt: TGTGCCAGCAGTTACGGTTCCGCCGGGGATCATGGCTACACCTTC; cdr3_aa: CASSYGSAGDHGYTF
v_call: TRBV24-1; j_call: TRBJ2-7; d_call: NA; clone_size: NA; cdr3_nt: TGTGCCAGGCCGGGCAGGGGATCCTACGAGCAGTACTTC; cdr3_aa: CARPGRGSYEQYF
v_call: TRBV25-1; j_call: TRBJ2-1; d_call: TRBD2; clone_size: NA; cdr3_nt: TGTGCCAGCACTAGGACTAGCGGGGGGAGCTCCTACAATGAGCAGTTCTTC; cdr3_aa: CASTRTSGGSSYNEQFF
v_call: TRBV30; j_call: TRBJ2-2; d_call: NA; clone_size: NA; cdr3_nt: TGTGCCTGGAGTGTAAGTCTAACCGGGGAGCTGTTTTTT; cdr3_aa: CAWSVSLTGELFF
v_call: TRBV19; j_call: TRBJ2-7; d_call: TRBD2; clone_size: once; cdr3_nt: TGTGCCAGTAGTATAGGGACTAGAAACGAGCAGTACTTC; cdr3_aa: CASSIGTRNEQYF
v_call: TRBV11-2; j_call: TRBJ2-5; d_call: NA; clone_size: NA; cdr3_nt: TGTGCCAGCAGCCCGGAAGGGGGATGGGAGACCCAGTACTTC; cdr3_aa: CASSPEGGWETQYF
v_call: TRBV6-5; j_call: TRBJ1-3; d_call: NA; clone_size: NA; cdr3_nt: TGTGCCAGCAGTTACGCCCAGTCCTCTGGAAACACCATATATTTT; cdr3_aa: CASSYAQSSGNTIYF
v_call: TRBV7-9; j_call: TRBJ2-5; d_call: NA; clone_size: few; cdr3_nt: TGTGCCAGCATTCCCAAGGTCGGGGAGACCCAGTACTTC; cdr3_aa: CASIPKVGETQYF
v_call: TRBV25-1; j_call: TRBJ2-1; d_call: NA; clone_size: NA; cdr3_nt: TGTGCCAGCAGTTTTACGGGACAAACCTACAATGAGCAGTTCTTC; cdr3_aa: CASSFTGQTYNEQFF
v_call: TRBV11-2; j_call: TRBJ1-3; d_call: NA; clone_size: once; cdr3_nt: TGTGCCAGCAGCTTAACACAGCGGGGACGGCCTCCCGGAAACACCATATATTTT; cdr3_aa: CASSLTQRGRPPGNTIYF
v_call: TRBV6-5; j_call: TRBJ1-1; d_call: TRBD1; clone_size: few; cdr3_nt: TGTGCCAGCAGTTACTCAGGGACAGTGAACACTGAAGCTTTCTTT; cdr3_aa: CASSYSGTVNTEAFF
v_call: TRBV10-3; j_call: TRBJ2-5; d_call: NA; clone_size: NA; cdr3_nt: TGTGCCATCAAGGAAGGGACACCGTTTCAAGAGACCCAGTACTTC; cdr3_aa: CAIKEGTPFQETQYF
v_call: TRBV6-1; j_call: TRBJ2-2; d_call: NA; clone_size: NA; cdr3_nt: TGTGCCAGCAGGGAAGACGGCACCGGGGAGCTGTTTTTT; cdr3_aa: CASREDGTGELFF
v_call: TRBV5-4; j_call: TRBJ2-3; d_call: TRBD2; clone_size: NA; cdr3_nt: TGTGCCAGCAGCTTGACCCTAGCGGGGACAGATACGCAGTATTTT; cdr3_aa: CASSLTLAGTDTQYF
v_call: TRBV19; j_call: TRBJ2-7; d_call: TRBD1; clone_size: NA; cdr3_nt: TGTGCCACCGGGACAGAGGGTAGCCACGAGCAGTACTTC; cdr3_aa: CATGTEGSHEQYF
v_call: TRBV4-1; j_call: TRBJ2-3; d_call: TRBD2; clone_size: NA; cdr3_nt: TGCGCCAGCAGCCCCCGACTAGCGGGGAGCACAGATACGCAGTATTTT; cdr3_aa: CASSPRLAGSTDTQYF
v_call: TRBV9; j_call: TRBJ2-5; d_call: NA; clone_size: NA; cdr3_nt: TGTGCCAGCAGCGTCTTCGGGGAAGTGGGGGAGACCCAGTACTTC; cdr3_aa: CASSVFGEVGETQYF
v_call: TRBV28; j_call: TRBJ2-1; d_call: TRBD2; clone_size: NA; cdr3_nt: TGTGCCAGCAGTCCCCGGACTAGCGGGTTGCTCATACGTGGTCTTGATGAGCAGTTCTTC; cdr3_aa: CASSPRTSGLLIRGLDEQFF
v_call: TRBV3-1/TRBV3-2; j_call: TRBJ1-6; d_call: NA; clone_size: NA; cdr3_nt: TGTGCCAGCAGCAATACAGGAGAGAGCTCCTATAATTCACCCCTCCACTTT; cdr3_aa: CASSNTGESSYNSPLHF
v_call: TRBV14; j_call: TRBJ1-1; d_call: TRBD1; clone_size: NA; cdr3_nt: TGTGCCAGCAGCCCTTTAGGGACAGGGGGAATGAACACTGAAGCTTTCTTT; cdr3_aa: CASSPLGTGGMNTEAFF
v_call: TRBV5-1; j_call: TRBJ1-1; d_call: TRBD1; clone_size: NA; cdr3_nt: TGCGCCAGCAGCACCGGGACAGACGCCATGAACACTGAAGCTTTCTTT; cdr3_aa: CASSTGTDAMNTEAFF
v_call: TRBV4-1; j_call: TRBJ2-1; d_call: NA; clone_size: few; cdr3_nt: TGCGCCAGCAGCCAAGATCAGGCAGCTTCCTACAATGAGCAGTTCTTC; cdr3_aa: CASSQDQAASYNEQFF
v_call: TRBV3-1/TRBV3-2; j_call: TRBJ1-1; d_call: NA; clone_size: NA; cdr3_nt: TGTGCCAGCAGCCACTCGGACAGGAACACTGAAGCTTTCTTT; cdr3_aa: CASSHSDRNTEAFF
v_call: TRBV9; j_call: TRBJ2-7; d_call: NA; clone_size: NA; cdr3_nt: TGTGCCAGCAGCCCTGCACGGGACATGCCCTACGAGCAGTACTTC; cdr3_aa: CASSPARDMPYEQYF
v_call: TRBV10-2; j_call: TRBJ2-2; d_call: NA; clone_size: once; cdr3_nt: TGCGCCAGCAGTGAATCTCTCGGCGGGGAGCTGTTTTTT; cdr3_aa: CASSESLGGELFF
v_call: TRBV2; j_call: TRBJ1-1; d_call: TRBD1; clone_size: NA; cdr3_nt: TGTGCCAGCAGTCCAGGGGGGACTGAAGCTTTCTTT; cdr3_aa: CASSPGGTEAFF
v_call: TRBV19; j_call: TRBJ1-6; d_call: TRBD1; clone_size: NA; cdr3_nt: TGTGCCAGTAGTGTGACCGGGACAGATAATTCACCCCTCCACTTT; cdr3_aa: CASSVTGTDNSPLHF
v_call: TRBV7-9; j_call: TRBJ1-2; d_call: NA; clone_size: NA; cdr3_nt: TGTGCCAGCAGCCACGGGCCAACGGGGGGCTACACCTTC; cdr3_aa: CASSHGPTGGYTF
v_call: TRBV24-1; j_call: TRBJ2-3; d_call: NA; clone_size: NA; cdr3_nt: TGTGCCACCAGCACGCCTGACGGGACAGATACGCAGTATTTT; cdr3_aa: CATSTPDGTDTQYF
v_call: TRBV5-1; j_call: TRBJ1-1; d_call: NA; clone_size: NA; cdr3_nt: TGCGCCAGCAGCTCGGCCCTCAAGGGGGAGAACACTGAAGCTTTCTTT; cdr3_aa: CASSSALKGENTEAFF
v_call: TRBV5-1; j_call: TRBJ2-5; d_call: TRBD1; clone_size: NA; cdr3_nt: TGCGCCAGCAGCTTTAAGGCAGGGGGCTTCGGTGAGGAGACCCAGTACTTC; cdr3_aa: CASSFKAGGFGEETQYF
v_call: TRBV15; j_call: TRBJ1-1; d_call: NA; clone_size: few; cdr3_nt: TGTGCCACCAGCAGGGAATTAACAGGGTACGAAGCTTTCTTT; cdr3_aa: CATSRELTGYEAFF
v_call: TRBV27; j_call: TRBJ2-1; d_call: TRBD1; clone_size: NA; cdr3_nt: TGTGCCAGCAGTTTGGGACAGGGAGGGAATGAGCAGTTCTTC; cdr3_aa: CASSLGQGGNEQFF
v_call: TRBV3-1/TRBV3-2; j_call: TRBJ2-5; d_call: NA; clone_size: once; cdr3_nt: TGTGCCAGCAGCCAAGATCTCCAGCAAGAGACCCAGTACTTC; cdr3_aa: CASSQDLQQETQYF
v_call: TRBV19; j_call: TRBJ2-5; d_call: NA; clone_size: NA; cdr3_nt: TGTGCCAGTAGTATAGGTGGTAGCCTCCTGGAGACCCAGTACTTC; cdr3_aa: CASSIGGSLLETQYF
v_call: TRBV5-1; j_call: TRBJ1-5; d_call: TRBD1; clone_size: NA; cdr3_nt: TGCGCCAGCAGCTTGGCACCGGGACAGCCTAATCAGCCCCAGCATTTT; cdr3_aa: CASSLAPGQPNQPQHF
v_call: TRBV29-1; j_call: TRBJ1-2; d_call: NA; clone_size: NA; cdr3_nt: TGCAGCGAGTTCGGGGGGGATGGCTACACCTTC; cdr3_aa: CSEFGGDGYTF
v_call: TRBV4-1; j_call: TRBJ1-4; d_call: NA; clone_size: NA; cdr3_nt: TGCGCCAGCAGCCATTCTCTCAGGGCAACTAATGAAAAACTGTTTTTT; cdr3_aa: CASSHSLRATNEKLFF